This T cell receptor (beta chain) was sequenced for a study of T cells after yellow fever vaccination. Across the whole study: Fractions of limited cellularity were prepared by means of SMART-Seq v4 Ultra Low Input.

One entry per CDR3 protein, called by TCRdb with MiXCR from the 5' RACE reads. The data show 500,000 to 550,000 distinct CDR3 sequences, roughly 22% seen once. Germline V lookup: CDR1 MNHNS, CDR2 SASEGT. The CDR3 runs to 14 residues. Unmatched junction bases numbered 6, after V lost 6 bases and J lost 2 bases. This chain connects TRBV6-1 to TRBJ2-5; 7 bases are shared with TRBD1. This sample comprised PBMCs, obtained roughly 20 days after the first yellow fever vaccination. This sequence originates from a man younger than 30 who received the YFV17D yellow fever vaccine. CDR3 coding DNA: TGTGCCAGCAGGGTTCACAGGGGTCAAGAGACCCAGTACTTC. This translates into CASRVHRGQETQYF.